The present T cell receptor beta chain was sequenced within a study of T cells after yellow fever vaccination. Whole-study results and caveats: There was a small share of clonotypes that showed up in both the CD4 and CD8 compartments. Most primary-vaccination clones recurred post-booster (approximately 96% CD4, 88% CD8).

V shed 3 bases and J shed 0 bases, with 6 bases lying between them. The CDR3 loop spans 14 amino acids. Germline V CDR1 and CDR2: SGHTA, FQGNSA. TCRdb recomputed calls from the 5' RACE reads with MiXCR, one row per CDR3 protein. Here the sample spans just over 300,000 distinct CDR3 sequences, more than 3% being singletons. Points on this clonotype: Its specificity is unknown.

The sample was PBMCs, taken on the day of the yellow fever booster vaccination. This chain joins TRBV7-2 and TRBJ2-4; perhaps TRBD2 as D (5 bases). This receptor was taken from a man aged 18 to 29 who received the YFV17D yellow fever vaccine. Here the CDR3 reads CASSLRVAKNIQYF. The CDR3 DNA reads TGTGCCAGCAGCTTGCGGGTAGCCAAAAACATTCAGTACTTC.